The 4 T cell receptor beta chains presented below share a single source sample, sequenced in a study of cytomegalovirus exposure and HLA in healthy donors. Researchers ran the PCR with 60 Vbeta and 13 Jbeta primers. Measured with immunoSEQ multiplex PCR; TCRdb has only the in-frame clones, and not every one. The sample totals more than 55,000 clones; its top ten clones hold 5%. Sequenced input: PBMCs. All receptors come from a woman in her 40s in good health and CMV-seropositive.

The J gene is TRBJ1-2, the V gene TRBV5-6; D remains ambiguous. The V gene lost 4 bases and the J gene lost 2 bases, with 15 bases spanning the gap. Germline V gene data show CDR1 as SGHDT and CDR2 as YYEEEE. The CDR3 runs to 15 residues. The CDR3: CASSPTTGLNYGYTF. In DNA, the CDR3 is TGTGCCAGCAGCCCTACCACGGGTCTCAACTATGGCTACACCTTC.

This chain links TRBV27 with TRBJ2-2; the match to TRBD2 covers 11 bases. V lost 5 bases, J lost 5 bases, and 13 bases stayed unmatched. The CDR3 spans 18 residues. The germline CDR1 and CDR2 sequences are MNHEY and SMNVEV (reference sequence). The CDR3 region is CASSPLGWTSGSTGELFF. In DNA, the CDR3 is TGTGCCAGCAGTCCGCTAGGGTGGACTAGCGGGTCAACCGGGGAGCTGTTTTTT.

The gene calls are TRBV28 and TRBJ2-7; 8 bases line up with TRBD2. The CDR3 has 14 amino acids. J was trimmed by 5 bases and V by 4 bases; bases with no gene match: 7. The germline gives CDR1 MDHEN, CDR2 SYDVKM. The CDR3 region has the DNA TGTGCCAGCAGTTCGGGGGGGGCGAGAAACGAGCAGTACTTC. Its translation: CASSSGGARNEQYF.

This clone is medium-sized by frequency. The same CDR3 is also encoded by other DNA sequences in this sample. The chain uses TRBV6-1 and TRBJ2-3; the match to TRBD2 covers 12 bases. J gave up 4 bases and V 2 bases, and 1 base lay outside the gene matches. The germline CDR1 and CDR2 sequences are MNHNS and SASEGT. CDR3 length equals 15 residues. As DNA, the CDR3 is TGTGCCAGCAGTGAACTAGCGGGGGGGCCAGATACGCAGTATTTT. Its protein product is CASSELAGGPDTQYF.